A selection of T cell receptor beta chains follows, all from one sample in a study of blood T cell repertoires in COVID-19. TCRdb keeps only in-frame clones here, not all; method: immunoSEQ multiplex PCR. The sample holds over 200,000 clones, 80% to 90% seen once. The specimen sequenced was PBMCs or T cells enriched from blood (not recorded which). The receptors come from a man aged 35-49 years who had recovered from COVID-19. The CDR3 runs from the conserved cysteine through the conserved F or W. Size values are once, few and many counts, or a class for expanded clones, and some rows have none.

v_call	clone_size	j_call	cdr3_aa
TRBV9	.	TRBJ2-1	CASSVSTRPSGSNEQFF
TRBV5-1	.	TRBJ2-1	CASSLAEGPPEGEQFF
TRBV4-2	once	TRBJ2-3	CASSQLAGSSSTDTQYF
TRBV15	.	TRBJ1-1	CATSRDRRGQGRGNTEAFF
TRBV18	.	TRBJ1-2	CASSLTGEVYGYTF
TRBV5-1	.	TRBJ1-5	CASSLEGGRNQPQHF
TRBV19	.	TRBJ1-1	CASSRQGAFGTEAFF
TRBV3-1/TRBV3-2	.	TRBJ2-3	CASSLDWGADTQYF
TRBV15	.	TRBJ2-5	CATSRDKGVETQYF
TRBV10-1	.	TRBJ1-1	CASSYITGGEAFF
TRBV10-2	few	TRBJ1-2	CASDGGGSYGYTF
TRBV19	.	TRBJ2-7	CASSIAGKYYEQYF
TRBV5-1	.	TRBJ2-7	CASSLDSPIYEQYF
TRBV5-1	once	TRBJ1-3	CARPCARVPKISGNTIYF
TRBV5-1	.	TRBJ1-2	CASSLERAGGGGYTF
TRBV12-3/TRBV12-4	few	TRBJ1-2	CASSQDRVGYTF
TRBV30	.	TRBJ1-2	CAWSRLLYGYTF
TRBV9	.	TRBJ1-5	CASSSRGQLSYSTQPQHF